This paragraph covers one T cell receptor (beta chain) sequence. Its target is unknown. The data derive from a study of beta chain features in type 1 diabetes. General study findings and limits: When cDNA is sequenced, cells with high TCR expression could be over-represented. When Type 1 diabetes patients were examined, their TCRB CDR3s proved moderately but significantly shorter in all four CD4+ subsets.

The V gene's germline CDR1 is SGDLS and CDR2 YYNGEE. The CDR3 is 12 residues long. V shed 4 bases and J shed 10 bases, with 12 bases lying between them. Isolated RNA was reverse transcribed in full, so expressed TCRB transcripts were sequenced. Measured with immunoSEQ multiplex PCR; TCRdb has only the in-frame clones, and not every one. This sample yields 600,000 to 700,000 clones, of which 9.5% to 15% are seen a single time; around 0.12% belongs to the top ten. Sequenced material: naive CD4+ T cells from blood. This sequence was found in a man under 40 with type 1 diabetes. The V gene is TRBV9, the J gene TRBJ2-1; the D gene could be TRBD1 or TRBD2 (6 bases each). In DNA form, the CDR3 reads TGTGCCAGCAGCCTAGGGGGGCGGGAGCAGTTCTTC. Translated: CASSLGGREQFF.